Described below is a single TCR beta chain sequence and its context. This sample stems from a study of blood T cells in healthy people across ages. For the second PCR, which ran for about 7 to 12 cycles, a sample-barcoded 5' primer and a J-beta primer mix were used. Carrying 12 random nucleotides, a template-switch adaptor labeled each individual cDNA molecule. Samples each returned at least 2.5 million CDR3-containing paired-end reads. A single record per CDR3 protein comes from TCRdb applying MiXCR to the 5' RACE reads. The table shows 800,000 or so distinct CDR3 sequences, with around 25% occurring only once. CDR1 MDHEN and CDR2 SYDVKM come from the germline V gene. CDR3 size: 16 residues. Losses at the gene ends were 4 bases for V and 1 base for J; bases not matched to a gene: 9. These data were likewise used in another study, on T cells of mothers and their children. From that study: From each mother came over 8 million TCR beta CDR3 reads, and from each child came 3 million to 3.5 million.

The receptor comes from a boy aged 5-17 years in good health. The rearrangement links TRBV28 to TRBJ2-7; 8 positions agree with TRBD1. Sample: blood. This CDR3 is CASSSLDRDGSYEQYF. CDR3 coding DNA: TGTGCCAGCAGTTCACTGGACAGGGATGGGTCCTACGAGCAGTACTTC.